This TCR beta chain is from a study of glioma-infiltrating T cells. Study results and caveats: Gliomas, especially low-grade, showed above-expected tissue-blood divergence; non-neoplastic patients showed below. Tissue and blood shared very few CDR3 sequences.

With regard to this clonotype: Its antigen is as yet unknown. This may arise from a read error, as a much more abundant clone is one base away.

The iRepertoire nested amplicon-rescue multiplex PCR amplified TCR alpha and beta CDR3s from RNA. Tissue mRNA or PBMC total RNA, 100-400 ng, went into one-step reverse transcription and amplification. TCRdb independently ran MiXCR on the multiplex PCR reads; one entry per CDR3 protein. Of around 180,000 distinct CDR3 sequences in the sample, over 40% were seen once. Germline CDR1 and CDR2: SGHAT and FQDESV (reference sequence). This CDR3 is built from 13 residues. The receptor was derived from a human donor with low-grade glioma or glioblastoma, undergoing nonglioma brain surgery, or in good health (not recorded which). Source material: glioma tissue, nonneoplastic brain tissue, or PBMCs (not recorded which). This chain links TRBV11-1 with TRBJ1-5; D not certain. CDR3 region: CASTINSNQPKHF. The DNA of the CDR3 is TGTGCCAGCACGATCAATAGCAATCAGCCCAAGCATTTT.